What follows are 6 T cell receptor beta chains derived from one specimen sequenced in a study of early stage breast cancer tumors. TCRdb's table, derived via immunoSEQ multiplex PCR, lists solely in-frame clones and lacks some. The profile shows tens of thousands of clones, about three quarters of them singletons. Sequencing was done on a sample of blood. All receptors come from a person aged 40 to 50 with breast cancer.

V is TRBV5-1 and J is TRBJ2-1; a possible D gene is TRBD1 (5 bases). The V gene's germline CDR1 is SGHRS and CDR2 YFSETQ. The CDR3 spans 14 residues. V gave up 4 bases and J gave up 9 bases, with 17 bases separating them. The CDR3 spells CASSPQGSLVEQFF. For the CDR3, the DNA is TGCGCCAGCAGCCCGCAGGGATCCCTTGTTGAGCAGTTCTTC.

The chain joins TRBV2 to TRBJ2-5; perhaps TRBD1 as D (6 bases). The V and J ends lost 3 bases and 0 bases respectively, with 11 bases between them. The germline V gene encodes CDR1 SNHLY and CDR2 FYNNEI. The length of the CDR3 is 15 residues. The CDR3 nucleotides are TGTGCCAGCAGTGAGGGGGCGGCGTACCAAGAGACCCAGTACTTC. It yields the protein CASSEGAAYQETQYF.

V is TRBV5-4 and J is TRBJ1-2; D ambiguous. Germline CDR1 is SGHNT and CDR2 is YYREEE (reference sequence). This CDR3 has 12 residues. The V end lost 7 bases, the J end lost 5 bases, and 12 bases lay between the germline ends. In nucleotides, the CDR3 is TGTGCCAGCCGACTCCCGGGTTATGGCTACACCTTC. As protein: CASRLPGYGYTF.

The sample holds one count of this clone. This rearrangement joins TRBV11-2 to TRBJ2-7, with 12 bases that match TRBD2. Germline CDR1 and CDR2: SGHAT and FQNNGV. The CDR3 length is 19 residues. V dropped 7 bases and J dropped 1; count of bases not matched to a gene: 17. The CDR3 nucleotides read TGTGCCAGCATTCTAGCGGGAGGGCCTGTTACATCAAGGTCCTACGAGCAGTACTTC. It encodes CASILAGGPVTSRSYEQYF. Drawing the rest from reference TRBV11-2 and TRBJ2-7, the complete variable domain is EAGVAQSPRYKIIEKRQSVAFWCNPISGHATLYWYQQILGQGPKLLIQFQNNGVVDDSQLPKDRFSAERLKGVDSTLKIQPAKLEDSAVYLCASILAGGPVTSRSYEQYFGPGTRLTVT.

The chain links TRBV5-1 to TRBJ2-7; D not resolved. CDR1 SGHRS and CDR2 YFSETQ come from the germline V gene. The CDR3 is 13 amino acids. Trimming shortened V by 5 bases and J by 4 bases, and 13 bases separated the two germline ends. The CDR3 nucleotides are TGCGCCAGCAGTAAGGGAAACCCATACGAGCAGTACTTC. Its translation is CASSKGNPYEQYF.

The sample holds one count of this clone. The chain joins TRBV6-1 to TRBJ1-4; unclear D gene. The germline V and J ends were trimmed by 1 base and 3 bases, with 12 bases remaining between them. The CDR3 extends over 16 amino acids. Germline CDR1 and CDR2: MNHNS and SASEGT. CDR3 amino acids: CASSEDSPLSNEKLFF. The CDR3 DNA is TGTGCCAGCAGTGAAGATTCCCCCCTATCTAATGAAAAACTGTTTTTT.